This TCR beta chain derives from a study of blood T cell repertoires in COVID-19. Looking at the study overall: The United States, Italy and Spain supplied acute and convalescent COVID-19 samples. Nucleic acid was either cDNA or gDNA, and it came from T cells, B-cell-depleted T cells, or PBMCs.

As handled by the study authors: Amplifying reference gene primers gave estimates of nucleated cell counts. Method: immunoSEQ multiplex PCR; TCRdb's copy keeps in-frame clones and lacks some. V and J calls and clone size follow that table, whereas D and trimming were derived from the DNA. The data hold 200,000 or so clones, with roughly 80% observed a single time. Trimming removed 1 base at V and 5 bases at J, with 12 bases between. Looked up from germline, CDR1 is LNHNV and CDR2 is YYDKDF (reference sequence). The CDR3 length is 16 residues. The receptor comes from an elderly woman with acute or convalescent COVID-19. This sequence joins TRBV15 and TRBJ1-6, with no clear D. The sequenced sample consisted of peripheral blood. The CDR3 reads CATSRVGWANNSPLHF. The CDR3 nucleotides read TGTGCCACCAGCAGAGTTGGTTGGGCGAATAATTCACCCCTCCACTTT. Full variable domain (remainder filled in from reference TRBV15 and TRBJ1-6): DAMVIQNPRYQVTQFGKPVTLSCSQTLNHNVMYWYQQKSSQAPKLLFHYYDKDFNNEADTPDNFQSRRPNTSFCFLDIRSPGLGDTAMYLCATSRVGWANNSPLHFGNGTRLTVT.